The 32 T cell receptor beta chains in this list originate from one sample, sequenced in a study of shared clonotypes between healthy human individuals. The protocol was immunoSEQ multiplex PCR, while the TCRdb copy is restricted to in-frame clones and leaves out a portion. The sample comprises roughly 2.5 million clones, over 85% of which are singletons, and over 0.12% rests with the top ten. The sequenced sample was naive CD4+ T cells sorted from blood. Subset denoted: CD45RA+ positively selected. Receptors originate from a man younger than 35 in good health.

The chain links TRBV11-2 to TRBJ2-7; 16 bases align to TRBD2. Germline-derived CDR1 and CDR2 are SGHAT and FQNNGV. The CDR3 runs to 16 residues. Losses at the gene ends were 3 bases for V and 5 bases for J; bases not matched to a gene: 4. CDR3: CASSFSGLAGGHEQYF. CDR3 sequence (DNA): TGTGCCAGCAGCTTTTCGGGACTAGCGGGAGGGCACGAGCAGTACTTC.

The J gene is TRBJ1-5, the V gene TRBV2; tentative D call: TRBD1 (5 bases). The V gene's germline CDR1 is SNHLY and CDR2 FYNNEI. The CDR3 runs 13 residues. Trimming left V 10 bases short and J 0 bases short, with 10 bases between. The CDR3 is CATGTDSNQPQHF. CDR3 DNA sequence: TGTGCCACTGGGACGGATAGCAATCAGCCCCAGCATTTT.

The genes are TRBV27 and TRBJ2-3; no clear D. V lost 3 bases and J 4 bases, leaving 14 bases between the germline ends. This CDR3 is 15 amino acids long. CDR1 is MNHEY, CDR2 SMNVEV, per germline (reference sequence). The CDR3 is CASSFDRIRPDTQYF. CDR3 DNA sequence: TGTGCCAGCAGTTTCGATAGGATCAGACCAGATACGCAGTATTTT.

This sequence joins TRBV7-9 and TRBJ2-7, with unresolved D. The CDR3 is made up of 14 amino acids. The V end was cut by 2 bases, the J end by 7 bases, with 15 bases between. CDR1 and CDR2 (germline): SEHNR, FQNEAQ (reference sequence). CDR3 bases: TGTGCCAGCAGCTTATGGGAATTAGAGGAAGAGCAGTACTTC. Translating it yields CASSLWELEEEQYF.

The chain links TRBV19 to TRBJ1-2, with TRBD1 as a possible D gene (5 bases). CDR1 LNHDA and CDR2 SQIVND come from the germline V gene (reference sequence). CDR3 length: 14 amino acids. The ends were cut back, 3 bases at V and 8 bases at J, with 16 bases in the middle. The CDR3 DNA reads TGTGCCAGTAGTATTGTGTCGGTGGACAACGGCTACACCTTC. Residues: CASSIVSVDNGYTF.

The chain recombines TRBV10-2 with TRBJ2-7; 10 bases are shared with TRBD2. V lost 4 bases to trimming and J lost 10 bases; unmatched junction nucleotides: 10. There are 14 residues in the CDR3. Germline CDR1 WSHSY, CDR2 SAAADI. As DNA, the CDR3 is TGCGCCAGCAGTGGACTAGCGGGCAGTTCACGTCAGTACTTC. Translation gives CASSGLAGSSRQYF.

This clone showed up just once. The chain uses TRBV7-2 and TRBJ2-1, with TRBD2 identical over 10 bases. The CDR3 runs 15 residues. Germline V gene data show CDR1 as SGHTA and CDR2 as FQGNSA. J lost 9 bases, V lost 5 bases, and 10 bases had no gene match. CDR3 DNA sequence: TGTGCCAGCAGCCTTCTAGCGGGAGCTTTCGGTGAGCAGTTCTTC. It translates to CASSLLAGAFGEQFF.

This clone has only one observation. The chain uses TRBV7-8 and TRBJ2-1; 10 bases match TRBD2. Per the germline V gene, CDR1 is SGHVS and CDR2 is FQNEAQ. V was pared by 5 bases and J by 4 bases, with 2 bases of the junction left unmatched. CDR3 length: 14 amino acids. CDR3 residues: CASSPGLAYNEQFF. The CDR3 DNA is TGTGCCAGCAGCCCGGGACTAGCGTACAATGAGCAGTTCTTC.

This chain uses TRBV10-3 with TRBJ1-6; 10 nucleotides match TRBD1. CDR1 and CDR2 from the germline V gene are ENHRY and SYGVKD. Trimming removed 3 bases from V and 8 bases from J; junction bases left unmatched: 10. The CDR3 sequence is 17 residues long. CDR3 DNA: TGTGCCATCAGTGACCCCCCGACAGGGGGCCGAGATTCACCCCTCCACTTT. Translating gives CAISDPPTGGRDSPLHF.

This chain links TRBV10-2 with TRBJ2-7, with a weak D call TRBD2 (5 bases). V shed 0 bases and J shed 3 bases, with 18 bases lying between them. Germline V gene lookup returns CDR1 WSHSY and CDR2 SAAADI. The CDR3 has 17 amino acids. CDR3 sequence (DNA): TGCGCCAGCAGTGAGTCTCCGGCCGGGATTATGTTCTACGAGCAGTACTTC. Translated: CASSESPAGIMFYEQYF.

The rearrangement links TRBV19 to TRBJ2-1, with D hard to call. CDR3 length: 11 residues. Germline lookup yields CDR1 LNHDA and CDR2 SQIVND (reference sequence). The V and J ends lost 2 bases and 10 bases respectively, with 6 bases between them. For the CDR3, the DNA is TGTGCCAGTAGTATAACGGCGGAGCAGTTCTTC. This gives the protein CASSITAEQFF.

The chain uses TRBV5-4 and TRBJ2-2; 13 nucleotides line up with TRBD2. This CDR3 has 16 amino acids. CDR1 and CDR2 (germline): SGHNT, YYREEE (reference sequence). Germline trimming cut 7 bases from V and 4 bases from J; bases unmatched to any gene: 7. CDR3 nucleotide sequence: TGTGCCAGCGGCCTGGGACTAGCGGGATTCACCGGGGAGCTGTTTTTT. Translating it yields CASGLGLAGFTGELFF. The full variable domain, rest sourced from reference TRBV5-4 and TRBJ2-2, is ETGVTQSPTHLIKTRGQQVTLRCSSQSGHNTVSWYQQALGQGPQFIFQYYREEENGRGNFPPRFSGLQFPNYSSELNVNALELDDSALYLCASGLGLAGFTGELFFGEGSRLTVL.

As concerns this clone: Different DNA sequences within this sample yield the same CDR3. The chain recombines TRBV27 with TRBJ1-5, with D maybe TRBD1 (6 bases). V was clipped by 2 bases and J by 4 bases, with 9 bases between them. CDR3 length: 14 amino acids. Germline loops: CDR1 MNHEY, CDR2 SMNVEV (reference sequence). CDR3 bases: TGTGCCAGCAGTTTAACAGGGCCAAATCAGCCCCAGCATTTT. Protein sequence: CASSLTGPNQPQHF.

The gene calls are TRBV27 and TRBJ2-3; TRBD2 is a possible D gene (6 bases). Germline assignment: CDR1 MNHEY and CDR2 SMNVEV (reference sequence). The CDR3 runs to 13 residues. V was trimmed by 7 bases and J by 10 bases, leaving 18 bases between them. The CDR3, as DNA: TGTGCCAGCACCCCGGCGGGACGGATCTCGCAGTATTTT. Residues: CASTPAGRISQYF.

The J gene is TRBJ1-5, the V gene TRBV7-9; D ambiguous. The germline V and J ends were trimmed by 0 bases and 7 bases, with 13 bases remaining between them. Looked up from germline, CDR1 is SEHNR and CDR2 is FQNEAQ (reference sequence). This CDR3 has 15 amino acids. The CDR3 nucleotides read TGTGCCAGCAGCTTAGCGTCTGGGATCGGGCAGCCCCAGCATTTT. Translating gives CASSLASGIGQPQHF.

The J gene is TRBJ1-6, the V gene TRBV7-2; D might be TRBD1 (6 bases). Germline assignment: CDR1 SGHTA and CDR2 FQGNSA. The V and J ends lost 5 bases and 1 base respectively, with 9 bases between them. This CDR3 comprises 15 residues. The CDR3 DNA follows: TGTGCCAGCAGCCCACAGGGTTCCTATAATTCACCCCTCCACTTT. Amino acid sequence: CASSPQGSYNSPLHF. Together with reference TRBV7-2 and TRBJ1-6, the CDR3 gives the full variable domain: GAGVSQSPSNKVTEKGKDVELRCDPISGHTALYWYRQSLGQGLEFLIYFQGNSAPDKSGLPSDRFSAERTGGSVSTLTIQRTQQEDSAVYLCASSPQGSYNSPLHFGNGTRLTVT.

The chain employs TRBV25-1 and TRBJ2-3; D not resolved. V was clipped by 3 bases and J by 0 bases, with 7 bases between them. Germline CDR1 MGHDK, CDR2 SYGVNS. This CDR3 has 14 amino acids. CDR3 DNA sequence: TGTGCCAGCAGTGATCCCGCTAGCACAGATACGCAGTATTTT. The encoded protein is CASSDPASTDTQYF.

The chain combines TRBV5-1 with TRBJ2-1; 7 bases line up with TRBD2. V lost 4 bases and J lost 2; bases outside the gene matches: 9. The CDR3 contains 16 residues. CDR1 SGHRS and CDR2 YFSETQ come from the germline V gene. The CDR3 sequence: CASSTREAQAYNEQFF. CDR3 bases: TGCGCCAGCAGCACCCGGGAGGCCCAGGCCTACAATGAGCAGTTCTTC. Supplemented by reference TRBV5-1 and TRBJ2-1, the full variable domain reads KAGVTQTPRYLIKTRGQQVTLSCSPISGHRSVSWYQQTPGQGLQFLFEYFSETQRNKGNFPGRFSGRQFSNSRSEMNVSTLELGDSALYLCASSTREAQAYNEQFFGPGTRLTVL.

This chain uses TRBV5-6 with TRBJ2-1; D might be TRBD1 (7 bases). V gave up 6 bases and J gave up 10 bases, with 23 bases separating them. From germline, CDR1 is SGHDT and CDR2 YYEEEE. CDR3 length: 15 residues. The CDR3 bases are TGTGCCAGCAAACATAAGGGACAGCCGGGGAGGGAGCAGTTCTTC. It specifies CASKHKGQPGREQFF.

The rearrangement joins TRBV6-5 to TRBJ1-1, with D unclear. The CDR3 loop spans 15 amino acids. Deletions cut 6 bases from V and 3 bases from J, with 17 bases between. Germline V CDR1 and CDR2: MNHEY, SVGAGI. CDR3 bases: TGTGCCAGCAGATACGAGGAGGGTTGGGACACTGAAGCTTTCTTT. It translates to CASRYEEGWDTEAFF.

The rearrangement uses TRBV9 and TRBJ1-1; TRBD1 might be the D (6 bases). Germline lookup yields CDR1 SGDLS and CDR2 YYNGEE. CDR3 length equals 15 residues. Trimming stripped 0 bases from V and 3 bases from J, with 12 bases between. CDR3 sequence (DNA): TGTGCCAGCAGCGTAGTTTGGGGGCCCGACACTGAAGCTTTCTTT. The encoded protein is CASSVVWGPDTEAFF.

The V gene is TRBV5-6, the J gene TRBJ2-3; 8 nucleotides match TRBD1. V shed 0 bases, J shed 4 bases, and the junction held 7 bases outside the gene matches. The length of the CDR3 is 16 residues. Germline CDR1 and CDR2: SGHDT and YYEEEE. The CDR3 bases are TGTGCCAGCAGCTTGGTGGTCAGGGGGCGCGCAGATACGCAGTATTTT. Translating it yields CASSLVVRGRADTQYF.

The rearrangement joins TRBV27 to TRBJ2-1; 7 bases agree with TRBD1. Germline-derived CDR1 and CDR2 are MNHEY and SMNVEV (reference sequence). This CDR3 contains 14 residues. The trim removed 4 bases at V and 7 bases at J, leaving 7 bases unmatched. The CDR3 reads CASSSTGVGNEQFF. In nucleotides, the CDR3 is TGTGCCAGCAGTTCCACAGGGGTAGGGAATGAGCAGTTCTTC.

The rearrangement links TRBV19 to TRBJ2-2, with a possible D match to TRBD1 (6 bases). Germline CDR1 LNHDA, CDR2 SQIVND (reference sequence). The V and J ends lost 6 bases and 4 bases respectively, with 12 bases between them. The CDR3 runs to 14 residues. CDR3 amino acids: CASSTGLGTGELFF. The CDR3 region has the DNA TGTGCCAGTAGCACAGGGCTCGGCACCGGGGAGCTGTTTTTT.

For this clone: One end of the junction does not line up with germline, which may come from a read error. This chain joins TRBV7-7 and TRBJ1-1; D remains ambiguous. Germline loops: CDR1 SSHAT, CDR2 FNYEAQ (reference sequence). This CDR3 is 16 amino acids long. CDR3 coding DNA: TGTGCTAGCAGCTTATCGGACGTCGGCCGAATACTTCAAGCTTTCTTT. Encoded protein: CASSLSDVGRILQAFF.

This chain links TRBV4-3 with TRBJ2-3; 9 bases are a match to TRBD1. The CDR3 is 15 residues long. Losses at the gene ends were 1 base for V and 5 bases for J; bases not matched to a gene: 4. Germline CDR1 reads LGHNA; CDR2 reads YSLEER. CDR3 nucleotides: TGCGCCAGCAGCCAAGGGGACAGGGATGGAGATACGCAGTATTTT. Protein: CASSQGDRDGDTQYF.

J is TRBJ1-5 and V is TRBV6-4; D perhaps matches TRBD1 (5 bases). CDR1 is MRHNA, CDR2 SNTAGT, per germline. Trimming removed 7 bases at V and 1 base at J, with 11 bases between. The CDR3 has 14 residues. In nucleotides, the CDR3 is TGTGCCAGCACTGGGGGGGGAAGCAATCAGCCCCAGCATTTT. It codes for CASTGGGSNQPQHF.

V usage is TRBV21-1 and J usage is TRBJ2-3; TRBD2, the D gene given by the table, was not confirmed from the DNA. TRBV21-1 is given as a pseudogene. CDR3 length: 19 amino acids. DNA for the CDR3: TGTGCCAGCAGCATACACAATCGATGGCGGGAGAGAGGGACAGATACGCAGTATTTT. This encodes CASSIHNRWRERGTDTQYF.

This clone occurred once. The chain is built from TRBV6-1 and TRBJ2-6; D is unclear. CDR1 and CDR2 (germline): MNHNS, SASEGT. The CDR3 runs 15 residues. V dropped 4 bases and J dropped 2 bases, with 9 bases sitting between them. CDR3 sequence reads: CASSGRETGANVLTF. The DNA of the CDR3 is TGTGCCAGCAGTGGCCGCGAGACTGGGGCCAACGTCCTGACTTTC.

The CDR3 loop is CASSVSSGNYNEQFF. The CDR3 coding sequence is TGTGCCAGCAGCGTATCGAGCGGAAACTACAATGAGCAGTTCTTC. The chain links TRBV9 to TRBJ2-1; possible D gene TRBD2, 5 bases. Deletions cut 1 base from V and 3 bases from J, with 11 bases between. The CDR3 has 15 residues. Germline lookup yields CDR1 SGDLS and CDR2 YYNGEE.

CDR3 bases: TGTGCCAGCAGCTTAGGTCCCACTATGAACACTGAAGCTTTCTTT. Amino acid sequence: CASSLGPTMNTEAFF. The chain has TRBV7-9 and TRBJ1-1, with unresolved D. Trimming left V 1 base short and J 0 bases short, with 9 bases between. The CDR3 contains 15 residues. Germline-derived CDR1 and CDR2 are SEHNR and FQNEAQ (reference sequence).

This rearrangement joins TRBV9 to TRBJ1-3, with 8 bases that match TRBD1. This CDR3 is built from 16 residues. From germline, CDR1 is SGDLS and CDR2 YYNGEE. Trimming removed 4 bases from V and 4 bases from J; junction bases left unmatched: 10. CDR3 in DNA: TGTGCCAGCAGCCATGGACAGGGTTCAGGAGGAAACACCATATATTTT. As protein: CASSHGQGSGGNTIYF.